The 22 T cell receptor beta chains presented below share a single source sample, sequenced in a study of T cell responses to AZD1222 COVID-19 vaccine. Clones were sequenced by immunoSEQ multiplex PCR, and TCRdb holds only the in-frame ones, with some missing. The table records approximately 76,000 clones, more than 70% of them present only once. The input for sequencing was peripheral blood, taken on day 0 of AZD1222 vaccination. The receptors originated from an adult in good health.

The count of this clone is one. This rearrangement joins TRBV5-4 to TRBJ1-6; no firm D call. The CDR3 loop spans 16 amino acids. V lost 1 base and J lost 0, with 8 bases in between. CDR1 is SGHNT, CDR2 YYREEE, per germline (reference sequence). The CDR3 is CASSLILGSYNSPLHF. The CDR3 DNA sequence: TGTGCCAGCAGCTTGATTTTAGGCTCCTATAATTCACCCCTCCACTTT.

This clone was counted a single time. The genes are TRBV3-1 (or the pseudogene TRBV3-2) and TRBJ2-5, with TRBD2 identical over 10 bases. CDR3 length: 15 amino acids. V was clipped by 3 bases and J by 5 bases; unmatched bases: 6. CDR1 and CDR2 from the germline V gene are LGHDT and YNNKEL (reference sequence). Here the CDR3 DNA reads TGTGCCAGCAGCCAGTCTAGCGGGAGTTCTGAGACCCAGTACTTC. Its protein is CASSQSSGSSETQYF.

The rearrangement joins TRBV24-1 to TRBJ2-5; TRBD2 matches at 9 bases. In germline, CDR1 is KGHDR, CDR2 SFDVKD. This CDR3 has 18 amino acids. With V trimmed by 1 base and J by 4 bases, 12 bases remained unmatched. CDR3 residues: CATSDFTRDSGRGETQYF. The CDR3 nucleotides are TGTGCCACCAGTGATTTTACTCGAGATAGCGGGAGAGGAGAGACCCAGTACTTC.

This chain uses TRBV12-3 or TRBV12-4 with TRBJ1-1; D is uncertain. Trimming shortened V by 3 bases and J by 1 base, and 6 bases separated the two germline ends. CDR3 length: 13 amino acids. CDR3 protein: CASSLMENTEAFF. The CDR3 nucleotides read TGTGCCAGCAGTTTGATGGAGAACACTGAAGCTTTCTTT.

The CDR3 DNA reads TGTGCCAGCAGTTTCAGGGGGTTCTATGGCTACACCTTC. Translation: CASSFRGFYGYTF. The genes are TRBV28 and TRBJ1-2; 7 bases line up with TRBD1. V was clipped by 3 bases and J by 4 bases; unmatched bases: 2. The CDR3 is 13 residues long. CDR1 MDHEN and CDR2 SYDVKM come from the germline V gene.

CDR3 in DNA: TGTGCCACGGGTGACAGTCACTCTGGGGCCAACGTCCTGACTTTC. Protein sequence: CATGDSHSGANVLTF. The V call is TRBV15, the J call TRBJ2-6, with a possible D match to TRBD1 (5 bases). Germline V CDR1 and CDR2: LNHNV, YYDKDF (reference sequence). The CDR3 is 15 residues long. The V end was cut by 9 bases, the J end by 0 bases, with 12 bases between. Full variable domain (rest looked up from reference TRBV15 and TRBJ2-6): DAMVIQNPRYQVTQFGKPVTLSCSQTLNHNVMYWYQQKSSQAPKLLFHYYDKDFNNEADTPDNFQSRRPNTSFCFLDIRSPGLGDTAMYLCATGDSHSGANVLTFGAGSRLTVL.

The gene calls are TRBV27 and TRBJ2-7, with TRBD1 matching over 8 bases. The V and J ends lost 6 bases and 4 bases, in that order; junction bases with no gene match: 14. The CDR3 extends over 16 amino acids. Germline CDR1 reads MNHEY; CDR2 reads SMNVEV (reference sequence). Written as DNA, the CDR3 is TGTGCCAGCAGCCGGACAGGGCTAAAAACATGGTACGAGCAGTACTTC. This gives the protein CASSRTGLKTWYEQYF.

This chain uses TRBV19 with TRBJ2-1, with TRBD2 as a possible D gene (6 bases). Looked up from germline, CDR1 is LNHDA and CDR2 is SQIVND (reference sequence). V lost 7 bases to trimming and J lost 0 bases, with 13 bases between them. The CDR3 is 15 residues long. In nucleotides, the CDR3 is TGTGCCAGTACCTACGGAGGGAGCTCCTACAATGAGCAGTTCTTC. This gives the protein CASTYGGSSYNEQFF.

This chain joins TRBV5-1 and TRBJ2-7, with 11 bases aligning to TRBD2. With V trimmed by 4 bases and J by 3 bases, 9 bases remained unmatched. CDR3 length equals 16 residues. CDR1 SGHRS and CDR2 YFSETQ come from the germline V gene. The CDR3 protein is CASSPGTSGFFYEQYF. DNA for the CDR3: TGCGCCAGCAGCCCCGGGACTAGCGGATTTTTCTACGAGCAGTACTTC.

This clone was counted between two and nine times. This chain links TRBV15 with TRBJ2-1, with D perhaps TRBD2 (6 bases). Germline values: CDR1 LNHNV, CDR2 YYDKDF (reference sequence). The CDR3 length is 16 residues. Trimming stripped 5 bases from V and 12 bases from J, with 26 bases between. CDR3 region: CATSVSLAGPAIGQFF. The CDR3 region has the DNA TGTGCCACCAGCGTCTCCTTGGCGGGGCCCGCGATAGGGCAGTTCTTC.

This clone was observed a few times. This chain joins TRBV10-1 and TRBJ2-7; TRBD2 agrees at 14 bases. V lost 6 bases and J lost 0; bases outside the gene matches: 10. The CDR3 has 18 residues. Germline assignment: CDR1 WNHNN and CDR2 SYGVQD (reference sequence). The CDR3 loop reads CASRQSGLAGDRSYEQYF. The CDR3 DNA sequence: TGCGCCAGCAGGCAGTCGGGACTAGCGGGGGATCGCTCCTACGAGCAGTACTTC.

CDR3: CASSRTSGVYNEQFF. In DNA, the CDR3 is TGTGCCAGCAGTCGGACTAGCGGGGTGTACAATGAGCAGTTCTTC. The chain carries TRBV25-1 and TRBJ2-1; 12 nucleotides agree with TRBD2. Trimming at V came to 5 bases and at J to 4 bases, leaving 3 bases not matched to a gene. This CDR3 region has 15 residues. Germline assignment: CDR1 MGHDK and CDR2 SYGVNS.

This rearrangement joins TRBV4-1 to TRBJ1-1, with TRBD1 matching 7 bases. V shed 4 bases, J shed 5 bases, and the junction held 10 bases outside the gene matches. The V gene's germline CDR1 is MGHRA and CDR2 YSYEKL. The CDR3 is 15 residues long. In DNA form, the CDR3 reads TGCGCCAGCAGCCCGAGACAGGGTCTAAGTACTGAAGCTTTCTTT. It translates to CASSPRQGLSTEAFF.

Only one count was recorded for this clone. The chain joins TRBV4-2 to TRBJ2-3, with D possibly called TRBD1 or TRBD2 (5 bases each). Trimming cost V 0 bases and J 1 base, with 20 bases left between them. The germline V gene has CDR1 LGHNA and CDR2 YNFKEQ. This CDR3 is 19 amino acids long. The CDR3: CASSQEGEGQAGRTDTQYF. Written as DNA, the CDR3 is TGTGCCAGCAGCCAAGAAGGGGAAGGGCAGGCGGGCCGCACAGATACGCAGTATTTT.

V gene TRBV2 combines with J gene TRBJ2-7, with 11 nucleotides matching TRBD1. The CDR3 spans 15 residues. The germline V gene encodes CDR1 SNHLY and CDR2 FYNNEI. V was pared by 5 bases and J by 4 bases, with 7 bases of the junction left unmatched. This CDR3 reads CASSLPGQGVYEQYF. The CDR3 DNA reads as TGTGCCAGCAGTCTTCCGGGACAGGGGGTTTACGAGCAGTACTTC.

The rearrangement joins TRBV7-9 to TRBJ2-2; D possibly corresponds to TRBD2 (5 bases). V was pared by 1 base and J by 7 bases, with 19 bases between. CDR1 and CDR2 from the germline V gene are SEHNR and FQNEAQ (reference sequence). The CDR3 runs 17 residues. CDR3 protein: CASSLEASPSWGGELFF. The CDR3 bases are TGTGCCAGCAGCTTAGAGGCTAGCCCCTCCTGGGGCGGGGAGCTGTTTTTT. The complete variable domain, with remaining parts taken from reference TRBV7-9 and TRBJ2-2, reads DTGVSQNPRHKITKRGQNVTFRCDPISEHNRLYWYRQTLGQGPEFLTYFQNEAQLEKSRLLSDRFSAERPKGSFSTLEIQRTEQGDSAMYLCASSLEASPSWGGELFFGEGSRLTVL.

The chain joins TRBV19 to TRBJ1-2; D perhaps matches TRBD1 (6 bases). The V end was cut by 10 bases, the J end by 0 bases, with 18 bases between. The CDR3 spans 15 residues. Germline loops: CDR1 LNHDA, CDR2 SQIVND (reference sequence). CDR3 DNA: TGTGCCACCCGCCGGCAGGGGCCGACTAACTATGGCTACACCTTC. Amino acid sequence: CATRRQGPTNYGYTF.

This clone was observed a few times. J is TRBJ2-7 and V is TRBV28, with 8 bases lining up with TRBD2. The germline V gene encodes CDR1 MDHEN and CDR2 SYDVKM. The ends lost 6 bases at V and 7 bases at J; junction bases unmatched: 11. The CDR3 consists of 14 residues. The CDR3 DNA is TGTGCCAGCAGCTTCGTGCTCGGGACTAGGGAGCAGTACTTC. As protein: CASSFVLGTREQYF.

The chain links TRBV30 to TRBJ1-6; 7 positions match TRBD1. CDR1 and CDR2 from the germline V gene are GTSNPN and SVGIG (reference sequence). V lost 5 bases, J lost 6 bases, and 7 bases stayed unmatched. The CDR3 covers 14 residues. CDR3 sequence (DNA): TGTGCCTGGGAACCGGGACAGCTTAATTCACCCCTCCACTTT. The encoded protein is CAWEPGQLNSPLHF.

The chain joins TRBV14 to TRBJ1-1, with D hard to call. Per the germline V gene, CDR1 is SGHDN and CDR2 is FVKESK. The ends were cut back, 0 bases at V and 10 bases at J, with 9 bases in the middle. There are 12 residues in the CDR3. CDR3 bases: TGTGCCAGCAGCCAAGAAAAGGGTCCAGCTTTCTTT. This gives the protein CASSQEKGPAFF.

The rearrangement links TRBV6-5 to TRBJ2-7, with D possibly matching TRBD1 (6 bases). From germline, CDR1 is MNHEY and CDR2 SVGAGI. V shed 7 bases and J shed 4 bases, with 11 bases lying between them. The CDR3 covers 12 residues. The CDR3 reads CASTGQPYEQYF. The CDR3 DNA sequence: TGTGCCAGCACCGGACAGCCTTACGAGCAGTACTTC.

V and J are TRBV29-1 and TRBJ2-4; TRBD2 matches 9 bases. Germline CDR1 is SQVTM and CDR2 is ANQGSEA. Unmatched junction bases numbered 12, after V lost 0 bases and J lost 9 bases. This CDR3 has 16 amino acids. CDR3 in DNA: TGCAGCGTTGAAGATATAGCTAGCGGGACCAGCGGCATTCAGTACTTC. Translated: CSVEDIASGTSGIQYF.